This section outlines one T cell receptor (beta chain) sequence together with its context. The data derive from a study of T cell responses to AZD1222 COVID-19 vaccine. The table came from immunoSEQ multiplex PCR; TCRdb's copy has only in-frame clones and leaves some out. Among about 130,000 clones listed, 80% to 90% were seen once. The CDR3 extends over 14 amino acids. Per germline, CDR1 SNHLY and CDR2 FYNNEI. The V segment lost 10 bases and the J segment 4 bases; nucleotides outside the gene matches: 11. This receptor was taken from an adult in good health. This chain uses TRBV2 with TRBJ2-3; 7 bases are shared with TRBD2. The source was peripheral blood, collected on day 0 of AZD1222 vaccination. The CDR3 loop reads CATASGKVSDTQYF. In DNA, the CDR3 is TGTGCCACCGCCAGCGGGAAGGTCTCAGATACGCAGTATTTT.